This T cell receptor (beta chain) was identified during a study of neurological immune-mediated disorders. This clonotype was observed many times. The unsorted libraries were produced from 2 million PBMCs held at -80 C. TCRdb re-called the 5' RACE reads with MiXCR, one entry per CDR3 protein. The sample has around 130,000 distinct CDR3 sequences, roughly 3.2% seen once. The V and J ends lost 6 bases and 1 base, in that order; junction bases with no gene match: 2. Germline CDR1 is MNHNY and CDR2 is SVGAGI (reference sequence). The CDR3 loop spans 13 amino acids. This clonotype was sampled from a woman in her twenties or thirties with multiple sclerosis. The material sequenced was PBMCs. This chain links TRBV6-6 with TRBJ1-2; 7 nucleotides agree with TRBD1. The CDR3 spells CASRTGINYGYTF. The CDR3 DNA follows: TGTGCCAGCAGGACAGGGATTAACTATGGCTACACCTTC.